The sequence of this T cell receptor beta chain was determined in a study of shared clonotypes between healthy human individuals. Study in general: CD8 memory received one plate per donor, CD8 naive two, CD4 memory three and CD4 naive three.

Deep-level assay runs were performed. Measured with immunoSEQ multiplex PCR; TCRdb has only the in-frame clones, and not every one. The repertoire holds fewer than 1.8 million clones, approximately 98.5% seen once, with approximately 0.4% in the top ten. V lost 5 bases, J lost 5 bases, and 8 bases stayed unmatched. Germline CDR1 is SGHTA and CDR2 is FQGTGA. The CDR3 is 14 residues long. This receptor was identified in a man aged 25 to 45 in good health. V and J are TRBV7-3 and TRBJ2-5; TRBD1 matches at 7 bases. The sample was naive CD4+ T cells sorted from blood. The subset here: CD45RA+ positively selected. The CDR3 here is CASSPGTDRETQYF. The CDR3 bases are TGTGCCAGCAGCCCAGGGACAGACCGGGAGACCCAGTACTTC.